Included here is one T cell receptor beta chain sequence, with context. Antigen unknown. Repertoires were generated with immunoSEQ multiplex PCR, while TCRdb's copy carries only in-frame clones and drops some. The sample records 200,000 to 250,000 clones, roughly 94% being singletons. These data belong to a study of T cell responses to AZD1222 COVID-19 vaccine. The study, taken as a whole, reports: A mostly white British donor set with more females was recruited, and clonal diversity was possibly underestimated.

This CDR3 region has 14 residues. Per the germline V gene, CDR1 is MNHEY and CDR2 is SVGAGI. V gave up 7 bases and J gave up 2 bases; unmatched junction bases: 3. This specimen was peripheral blood, taken 28 days after the second dose of the MenACWY control vaccine. The sequence was collected from an adult who received the MenACWY meningococcal vaccine as a control. J is TRBJ2-7 and V is TRBV6-5, with TRBD2 matching over 12 bases. The CDR3 is CASNLAGGAYEQYF. As DNA, the CDR3 is TGTGCCAGCAATCTAGCGGGAGGGGCCTACGAGCAGTACTTC.